Below, one T cell receptor (beta chain) is given with its context. No antigen is known for it. The CDR3 runs to 14 residues. The V gene's germline CDR1 is SGHVS and CDR2 FQNEAQ. The J segment lost 0 bases and the V segment lost 7 bases, leaving 4 bases of the junction unmatched. This sample is drawn from a study of cytomegalovirus exposure and HLA in healthy donors. The PCR was carried out with 60 Vbeta primers and 13 Jbeta primers. Some clones are missing from TCRdb's copy, which holds only in-frame ones; the method was immunoSEQ multiplex PCR. The repertoire holds around 160,000 clones, with approximately 77% as singletons. Study observations and caveats: Researchers reportedly found TCR beta sequences accurately predicted most subjects' HLA-A and HLA-B alleles.

Sequenced: PBMCs. This receptor was identified in a male donor in good health and CMV-seropositive. The chain has TRBV7-8 and TRBJ1-1; 8 positions agree with TRBD1. CDR3 in amino acids: CASTWDRLNTEAFF. CDR3 sequence (DNA): TGTGCCAGCACCTGGGACAGGTTGAACACTGAAGCTTTCTTT.